This TCR beta chain came from a study of T cell clones after liver transplantation. Across the study: Without induction therapy, subjects received standard immunosuppression until 12-24 months post-transplant. Whole-study results and caveats: Compared with third party-reactive sequences, donor-reactive ones declined more, independent of withdrawal success. Graft donor-reactive T cells may have migrated into the graft rather than being deleted.

Unstimulated PBMCs were sorted into CD3+CD4+ and CD3+CD8+ populations. Looked up from germline, CDR1 is LNHDA and CDR2 is SQIVND (reference sequence). V was pared by 3 bases and J by 7 bases, with 3 bases of the junction left unmatched. This CDR3 is built from 13 residues. Comments on this clone: Its target is not known.

The protocol was immunoSEQ multiplex PCR, while the TCRdb copy is restricted to in-frame clones and leaves out a portion. This table has more than 95,000 clones, more than 75% appearing once. This receptor was taken from a human donor who received a liver transplant. The sequences come from CD4+ T cells from blood, collected before liver transplant. The chain uses TRBV19 and TRBJ2-4, with 7 bases lining up with TRBD2. The CDR3: CASSIGAGNIQYF. The CDR3 DNA is TGTGCCAGTAGTATCGGAGCGGGGAACATTCAGTACTTC. The full variable domain, completed using reference TRBV19 and TRBJ2-4, is DGGITQSPKYLFRKEGQNVTLSCEQNLNHDAMYWYRQDPGQGLRLIYYSQIVNDFQKGDIAEGYSVSREKKESFPLTVTSAQKNPTAFYLCASSIGAGNIQYFGAGTRLSVL.